Detailed here is one T cell receptor (beta chain). Its antigen specificity is not known. The input lacks base qualities; no much larger clone sits a single base away. The record originates from a study of OX40 agonist ivuxolimab in advanced cancers. Broadly, across the study: Ivuxolimab was an agonistic, fully human IgG2 monoclonal antibody directed against OX40 (CD134), a costimulatory receptor. The point of sequencing TCRbeta in the periphery was to test whether ivuxolimab changed TCR sequence diversity and drove clonal T-cell expansion. Three dose-escalation patients achieved partial responses, one with hepatocellular carcinoma and two with cutaneous melanoma. Patients were allowed to have had prior anti-PD-1, anti-PD-L1 or anti-CTLA-4 therapy, and around two fifths of the dose-escalation patients had been treated with checkpoint inhibitors. Of the 50 or so patients in dose escalation, about 20 had hepatocellular carcinoma, around 15 had melanoma, 9 had renal cell carcinoma and 9 had head and neck cancer. The paper describes the monotherapy dose-escalation part (N = 52 patients) of the phase I trial of ivuxolimab. In the dose-escalation cohort, 75% to 90% of patients were male, and the mean age was around 65 years with a range of about 20 to 90. Intravenous ivuxolimab was administered to patients every 2 weeks at six dose levels: 0.01, 0.1, 0.3, 1.5, 3 and 10 mg/kg. The paper as a whole reports these results and caveats: The antigen specificity of the clonally expanded peripheral T cells was not determined. Low levels of normalized T-cell clonal expansion were also seen in some patients who did not respond. After ivuxolimab, CD8+ T cells had more expanded clones than CD4+ T cells on average. At doses of 0.1 to 3.0 mg/kg, clonal expansion of both CD4+ and CD8+ blood T cells was observed from baseline to week 6. In the 0.1-3.0 mg/kg groups, partial responders were among the patients with the lowest normalized peripheral clonal expansion, particularly in CD8+ T cells.

To sequence the TCRbeta CDR3 region, genomic DNA was isolated from the sorted cells. The immunoSEQ Assay was used to sequence the TCRbeta CDR3 regions. This immuneACCESS table, as held by TCRdb, lists in-frame sequences with V and J called but not all clones. Of the missing ones, under half trace to an unresolved V gene in checked studies; the others have no known cause. The sample table holds 30,000 to 40,000 clones, of which around 90% were seen once. Clones ranked in the top ten supply roughly 21% of the sample. Trimming accounts for 4 bases at V and 14 bases at J, while the number of junction bases matched to no gene is 11. The germline V gene sets CDR1 to MDHEN and CDR2 to SYDVKM. Its CDR3 holds 15 amino acids, cysteine through phenylalanine. Only CDR3 DNA remains: 45 bases, in frame from the first base. The trial excluded patients who had a history of autoimmune disease or who were on systemic immunosuppression. Peripheral blood for TCR sequencing was collected from all dose cohorts at baseline, on cycle 4 day 1, and on cycle 7 day 1. Samples were obtained from an open-label, multicenter, first-in-human phase I dose-escalation trial of ivuxolimab. Adults with locally advanced or metastatic melanoma, renal cell carcinoma, hepatocellular carcinoma or head and neck squamous cell carcinoma were enrolled in the trial. CD4+ and CD8+ T cells were sorted separately from peripheral blood before TCR sequencing.

The source of this sequence is an adult with an advanced solid tumor such as melanoma, head and neck, liver or kidney cancer. The chain links TRBV28 with TRBJ2-1, with 13 bases matching TRBD2. The sample in question was CD4+ or CD8+ T cells sorted from blood, obtained in a trial of the OX40 agonist ivuxolimab. DNA sequence: TGTGCCAGCAGTTCTTGGACTAGCGGGAGTTCTAGGGAGTTCTTC. It translates to CASSSWTSGSSREFF.